Presented here are 16 T cell receptor beta chains from one specimen sequenced in a study of cytomegalovirus exposure and HLA in healthy donors. Some clones are missing from TCRdb's copy, which holds only in-frame ones; the method was immunoSEQ multiplex PCR. This sample has more than 70,000 clones, with 94% found just once. Sequences were obtained from PBMCs. The receptors come from a woman in her late teens or twenties in good health and CMV-seronegative.

The chain has TRBV7-9 and TRBJ2-7; 7 bases fit TRBD2. The length of the CDR3 is 16 residues. V shed 4 bases, J shed 0 bases, and the junction held 9 bases outside the gene matches. The germline V gene encodes CDR1 SEHNR and CDR2 FQNEAQ (reference sequence). CDR3 protein: CASSYPERGSSYEQYF. Written as DNA, the CDR3 is TGTGCCAGCAGCTACCCTGAGCGGGGCAGCTCCTACGAGCAGTACTTC.

The chain is built from TRBV27 and TRBJ1-2; 8 positions match TRBD1. J gave up 8 bases and V 5 bases, and 13 bases lay outside the gene matches. CDR1 is MNHEY, CDR2 SMNVEV, per germline (reference sequence). The CDR3 totals 15 residues. Here the CDR3 DNA reads TGTGCCAGCAGTCCGAGGGCGGGACAGGTCCCCGGCTACACCTTC. It yields the protein CASSPRAGQVPGYTF.

The CDR3 region has the DNA TGTGCCAGCAAGGAGGACGGAATACAACAGCCCCAGCATTTT. It specifies CASKEDGIQQPQHF. J is TRBJ1-5 and V is TRBV2, with D unresolved. This CDR3 is 14 amino acids long. The germline V and J ends were trimmed by 7 bases and 7 bases, with 17 bases remaining between them. Per germline, CDR1 SNHLY and CDR2 FYNNEI.

In its sample, this clone was seen a few times. The genes are TRBV18 and TRBJ1-2, with a weak D call TRBD1 (6 bases). The germline gives CDR1 KGHSH, CDR2 LQKENI. Trimming pared 3 bases from V and 0 bases from J, leaving 14 bases between. The CDR3 totals 16 residues. The CDR3 DNA is TGTGCCAGCTCACCCACTCCGGGACACACTAACTATGGCTACACCTTC. Encoded protein: CASSPTPGHTNYGYTF.

V usage is TRBV7-9 and J usage is TRBJ1-1; D is undetermined. This CDR3 comprises 13 residues. CDR1 and CDR2 (germline): SEHNR, FQNEAQ (reference sequence). Trimming pared 4 bases from V and 1 base from J, leaving 7 bases between. DNA of the CDR3: TGTGCCAGCAGCTCCCGACAGAACACTGAAGCTTTCTTT. Protein: CASSSRQNTEAFF.

This chain joins TRBV12-2 and TRBJ1-5; the table's D call, TRBD1, has no DNA check behind it. TRBV12-2 is shown as a pseudogene. This CDR3 is built from 15 residues. The CDR3 spells CASRLPGGNNQPQHF. The CDR3 nucleotides are TGTGCAAGTCGCTTACCAGGGGGCAACAATCAGCCCCAGCATTTT.

The gene calls are TRBV7-8 and TRBJ1-5, with a weak D call TRBD1 (6 bases). Germline V lookup: CDR1 SGHVS, CDR2 FQNEAQ. The CDR3 loop spans 15 amino acids. Trimming took 0 bases from V and 5 from J, leaving 11 bases between them. Written as DNA, the CDR3 is TGTGCCAGCAGCTTAGCGTGGGACAACGATCAGCCCCAGCATTTT. Translation: CASSLAWDNDQPQHF.

The genes are TRBV28 and TRBJ1-4; 9 nucleotides agree with TRBD1. Germline trimming cut 8 bases from V and 5 bases from J; bases unmatched to any gene: 6. The CDR3 spans 14 residues. CDR1 and CDR2 from the germline V gene are MDHEN and SYDVKM. CDR3 DNA sequence: TGTGCCAGCCTGGGACAGGGAGGGAATGAAAAACTGTTTTTT. Translating it yields CASLGQGGNEKLFF.

This sequence joins TRBV20-1 and TRBJ2-7; D possibly corresponds to TRBD2 (5 bases). Germline-derived CDR1 and CDR2 are DFQATT and SNEGSKA (reference sequence). The V end lost 5 bases, the J end lost 2 bases, and 7 bases lay between the germline ends. CDR3 length: 11 residues. CDR3 bases: TGCAGTGCTGGCGGGCCCTACGAGCAGTACTTC. It translates to CSAGGPYEQYF.

The gene calls are TRBV28 and TRBJ1-2, with 10 bases matching TRBD1. This CDR3 comprises 14 residues. Germline V gene sequence: CDR1 MDHEN, CDR2 SYDVKM. V dropped 3 bases and J dropped 4; count of bases not matched to a gene: 2. Written as DNA, the CDR3 is TGTGCCAGCAGTTTGACAGGGGGCCTCTATGGCTACACCTTC. This codes for CASSLTGGLYGYTF.

The rearrangement links TRBV6-5 to TRBJ2-3; 13 bases match TRBD2. CDR3 length: 16 amino acids. Germline values: CDR1 MNHEY, CDR2 SVGAGI. Losses at the gene ends were 3 bases for V and 8 bases for J; bases not matched to a gene: 8. CDR3 protein: CASSYFTSGGAPTQYF. CDR3 sequence (DNA): TGTGCCAGCAGTTATTTTACTAGCGGGGGGGCCCCTACGCAGTATTTT.

The chain is built from TRBV10-3 and TRBJ1-2, with D unclear. This CDR3 is built from 11 residues. V was pared by 10 bases and J by 4 bases, with 10 bases between. Germline values: CDR1 ENHRY, CDR2 SYGVKD. This CDR3 reads CATADGYGYTF. CDR3 sequence (DNA): TGTGCCACAGCGGACGGCTATGGCTACACCTTC.

The rearrangement links TRBV27 to TRBJ1-5; a possible D gene is TRBD1 (6 bases). V gave up 5 bases and J gave up 4 bases, with 15 bases separating them. Germline V gene sequence: CDR1 MNHEY, CDR2 SMNVEV (reference sequence). This CDR3 region has 15 residues. The CDR3 DNA is TGTGCCAGCAGTCCCCTCGGGACAATGAATCAGCCCCAGCATTTT. It translates to CASSPLGTMNQPQHF.

The chain links TRBV28 to TRBJ1-5, with D possibly TRBD1 on 6 matching bases. The V gene's germline CDR1 is MDHEN and CDR2 SYDVKM. This CDR3 comprises 15 residues. Trimming shortened V by 3 bases and J by 6 bases, and 15 bases separated the two germline ends. CDR3 sequence (DNA): TGTGCCAGCAGTTTCTACAGGGCTGGGACTCAGCCCCAGCATTTT. It codes for CASSFYRAGTQPQHF.

J is TRBJ2-5 and V is TRBV10-2; D not certain. The V end was cut by 8 bases, the J end by 2 bases, with 6 bases between. The CDR3 spans 11 residues. Germline V CDR1 and CDR2: WSHSY, SAAADI. The DNA for the CDR3 is TGCGCCAGCTCTCAGCAAGAGACCCAGTACTTC. Amino acid sequence: CASSQQETQYF.

The CDR3 DNA follows: TGTGCCAGCTCCCTGGGGACTAACAAAGAGACCCAGTACTTC. Translated, it gives CASSLGTNKETQYF. The chain combines TRBV2 with TRBJ2-5; TRBD2 agrees at 7 bases. The CDR3 runs 14 residues. Germline V gives CDR1 SNHLY, CDR2 FYNNEI. V shed 8 bases and J 3 bases; nucleotides not matched to a gene: 9. The full variable domain, in which reference TRBV2 and TRBJ2-5 provide the parts outside the CDR3, is EPEVTQTPSHQVTQMGQEVILRCVPISNHLYFYWYRQILGQKVEFLVSFYNNEISEKSEIFDDQFSVERPDGSNFTLKIRSTKLEDSAMYFCASSLGTNKETQYFGPGTRLLVL.